This TCR beta chain is from a study of CD8 T cells in ankylosing spondylitis. Study findings and constraints: Earlier work had already found some motif variants in reactive arthritis synovial fluid and blood. A TCR beta motif of 7 to 9 highly homologous variants seemed to mark ankylosing spondylitis blood. Reported data indicate significant enrichment of disease-linked clones within matched ankylosing spondylitis synovial fluid.

With regard to this clonotype: Its matching antigen is unknown.

V shed 3 bases and J 0 bases; nucleotides not matched to a gene: 5. CDR1 is MGHDK and CDR2 is SYGVNS in the germline V gene. The CDR3 covers 16 residues. TCRdb redid the calling of the 5' RACE reads with MiXCR, one entry per CDR3 protein. The table has 40,000 or so distinct CDR3 sequences, 10% seen once. V usage is TRBV25-1 and J usage is TRBJ2-7; 10 bases match TRBD1. The sequence was collected from a male donor with ankylosing spondylitis or in good health (not recorded which). The specimen was blood, either unsorted or a sorted T cell fraction (not recorded which). The CDR3 DNA reads as TGTGCCAGCAGTGACTGGACAGGGGGGGGCTCCTACGAGCAGTACTTC. It translates to CASSDWTGGGSYEQYF.